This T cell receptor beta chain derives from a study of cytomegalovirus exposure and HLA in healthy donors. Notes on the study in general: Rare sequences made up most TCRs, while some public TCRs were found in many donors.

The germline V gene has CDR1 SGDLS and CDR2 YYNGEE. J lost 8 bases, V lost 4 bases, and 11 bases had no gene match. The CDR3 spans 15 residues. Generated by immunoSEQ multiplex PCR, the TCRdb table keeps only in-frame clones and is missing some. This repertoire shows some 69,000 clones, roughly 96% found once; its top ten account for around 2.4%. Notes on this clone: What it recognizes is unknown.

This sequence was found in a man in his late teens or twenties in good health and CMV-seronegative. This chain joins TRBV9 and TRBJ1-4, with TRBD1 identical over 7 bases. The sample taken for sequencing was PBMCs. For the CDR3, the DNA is TGTGCCAGCAGCAACGGGGGCAGGGGGGACGAAAAACTGTTTTTT. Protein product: CASSNGGRGDEKLFF.